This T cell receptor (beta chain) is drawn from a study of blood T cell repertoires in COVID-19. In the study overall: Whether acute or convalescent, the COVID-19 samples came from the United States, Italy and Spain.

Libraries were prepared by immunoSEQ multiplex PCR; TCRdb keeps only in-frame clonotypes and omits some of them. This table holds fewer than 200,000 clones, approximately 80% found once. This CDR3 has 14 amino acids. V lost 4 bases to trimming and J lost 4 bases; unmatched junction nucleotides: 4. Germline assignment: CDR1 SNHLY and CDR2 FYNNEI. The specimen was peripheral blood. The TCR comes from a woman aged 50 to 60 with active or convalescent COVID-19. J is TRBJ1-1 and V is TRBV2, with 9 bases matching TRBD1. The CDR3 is CASSGQGVRTEAFF. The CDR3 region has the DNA TGTGCCAGCAGTGGACAGGGGGTTCGCACTGAAGCTTTCTTT.